The clone carrying this T cell receptor (beta chain) was observed at least ten times. Its specificity is unknown. The CDR3 has 15 residues. CDR1 and CDR2 (germline): SGHRS, YFSETQ. Unmatched junction bases numbered 1, after V lost 0 bases and J lost 0 bases. The sample comes from a study of regulatory T cells in long-lasting Graves disease. Looking at the study overall: Graves' patients (newly diagnosed) had been on antithyroid drugs under 3 months.

Investigators prepared the TCR beta libraries by applying iRepertoire HTBI primers and Arm-PCR of CDR3 regions. Each CDR3 protein is one row after TCRdb ran MiXCR on the multiplex PCR reads. The sample includes approximately 400,000 distinct CDR3 sequences, under 15% seen only once; the top ten take around 15%. The time point here: newly diagnosed GD, antithyroid drugs for less than 3 months. After RNA was extracted from PBMCs, the TCR library was made from it. General study findings and limits: Blood alone, not thyroid tissue, was studied.

These data also formed part of another study, on T cells in Graves' hyperthyroidism and ophthalmopathy. That publication notes: In the first-round RT-PCR of the TCR CDR3, the HTBI primer set was used.

This receptor was obtained from a woman younger than 45 with Graves disease. The source material was peripheral blood mononuclear cells (PBMCs), sampled at new diagnosis, from a patient treated with antithyroid drugs. The chain has TRBV5-1 and TRBJ2-7; 9 bases agree with TRBD2. The CDR3 region is CASSLGREGSYEQYF. The CDR3 bases are TGCGCCAGCAGCTTGGGGCGGGAGGGCTCCTACGAGCAGTACTTC. Together with reference TRBV5-1 and TRBJ2-7, the CDR3 gives the full variable domain: KAGVTQTPRYLIKTRGQQVTLSCSPISGHRSVSWYQQTPGQGLQFLFEYFSETQRNKGNFPGRFSGRQFSNSRSEMNVSTLELGDSALYLCASSLGREGSYEQYFGPGTRLTVT.